This T cell receptor beta chain stems from a study of blood T cell repertoires in COVID-19. Across the study: Spain, Italy and the United States supplied samples that represented acute and convalescent COVID-19. T cells, B-cell-depleted T cells, or PBMCs provided the cDNA or gDNA that served as material.

As originally analysed: Nucleated cell counts were estimated from reference gene primer amplification. Produced via immunoSEQ multiplex PCR; TCRdb's table is partial and in-frame only. The V and J calls and clone size come from that table; D and trimming were worked out from the DNA. This table holds tens of thousands of clones, more than 75% found once. CDR1 is LNHDA, CDR2 SQIVND, per germline (reference sequence). Trimming took off 1 base at V and 6 bases at J, with 9 bases between the two ends. The CDR3 is 13 amino acids. Sequences were obtained from peripheral blood. The chain uses TRBV19 and TRBJ1-2; D call uncertain. This TCR came from a woman at least 80 years old with active COVID-19. CDR3 in amino acids: CASSIVTGNGYTF. The CDR3, as DNA: TGTGCCAGTAGTATAGTAACCGGGAATGGCTACACCTTC.